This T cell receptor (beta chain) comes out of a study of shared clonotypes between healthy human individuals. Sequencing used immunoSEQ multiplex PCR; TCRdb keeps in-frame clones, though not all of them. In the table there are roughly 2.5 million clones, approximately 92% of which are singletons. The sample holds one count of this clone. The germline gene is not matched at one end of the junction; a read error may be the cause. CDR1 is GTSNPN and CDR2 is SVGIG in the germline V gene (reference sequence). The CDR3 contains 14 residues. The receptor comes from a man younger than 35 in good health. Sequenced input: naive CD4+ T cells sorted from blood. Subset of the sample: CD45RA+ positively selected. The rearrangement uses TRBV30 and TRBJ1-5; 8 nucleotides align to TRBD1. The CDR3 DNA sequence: TGTGCCTGGCAAGACAGGGGTAGCAATCAGTCCCAGCATTTT. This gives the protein CAWQDRGSNQSQHF.